One sample yielded the 21 T cell receptor beta chains listed below, sequenced in a study of T cell responses to AZD1222 COVID-19 vaccine. The method was immunoSEQ multiplex PCR; TCRdb's version includes in-frame clones alone and lacks a portion of them. Among 180,000 or so clones listed, about nine tenths were seen once. The starting material was peripheral blood, obtained 28 days after the second AZD1222 dose. These receptors were obtained from an adult who received the AZD1222 COVID-19 vaccine.

This clone was recorded once. The chain joins TRBV29-1 to TRBJ2-3, with D maybe TRBD1 (6 bases). With 7 bases removed from V and 8 bases from J, the gap between germline ends came to 22 bases. Germline CDR1 SQVTM, CDR2 ANQGSEA. This CDR3 contains 14 residues. CDR3 sequence reads: CSGFGQFLSGTQYF. CDR3 DNA: TGCAGCGGGTTCGGACAGTTTCTTTCGGGTACGCAGTATTTT.

The rearrangement joins TRBV6-5 to TRBJ1-5, with D possibly TRBD1 on 6 matching bases. Germline CDR1 reads MNHEY; CDR2 reads SVGAGI. The ends were cut back, 3 bases at V and 3 bases at J, with 9 bases in the middle. There are 14 residues in the CDR3. CDR3 region: CASSYAGANQPQHF. DNA of the CDR3: TGTGCCAGCAGTTATGCGGGGGCCAATCAGCCCCAGCATTTT.

The V and J genes are TRBV3-1 (or the pseudogene TRBV3-2) and TRBJ1-4; 8 bases are shared with TRBD1. After removal of 3 bases from V and 4 bases from J, the junction contained 4 bases not matched to a gene. Germline-derived CDR1 and CDR2 are LGHDT and YNNKEL (reference sequence). The CDR3 runs to 15 residues. The CDR3 nucleotides read TGTGCCAGCAGCCACCGACAGGGGCGTAATGAAAAACTGTTTTTT. Protein: CASSHRQGRNEKLFF.

This sequence joins TRBV2 and TRBJ1-1; no reliable D call. The CDR3 has 11 residues. Trimming pared 6 bases from V and 4 bases from J, leaving 6 bases between. CDR1 and CDR2 from the germline V gene are SNHLY and FYNNEI. CDR3 in DNA: TGTGCCAGCAGGGTCAGCACTGAAGCTTTCTTT. Its protein is CASRVSTEAFF.

The chain employs TRBV6-1 and TRBJ2-7; 9 bases are shared with TRBD2. V shed 5 bases and J 3 bases; nucleotides not matched to a gene: 8. The CDR3 runs to 15 residues. Looked up from germline, CDR1 is MNHNS and CDR2 is SASEGT. The CDR3 region is CASSPSGGRNYEQYF. Here the CDR3 DNA reads TGTGCCAGCAGTCCAAGCGGGGGGCGGAACTACGAGCAGTACTTC.

The chain recombines TRBV27 with TRBJ2-7; no firm D call. The ends were cut back, 7 bases at V and 6 bases at J, with 19 bases in the middle. CDR3 length: 14 amino acids. CDR1 MNHEY and CDR2 SMNVEV come from the germline V gene (reference sequence). The CDR3 here is CASTPTGPTSEQYF. The CDR3 DNA sequence: TGTGCCAGCACCCCGACGGGCCCCACGTCCGAGCAGTACTTC.

This chain connects TRBV21-1 to TRBJ1-6; TRBD1 was called by the table and not checked on the DNA. TRBV21-1 is a pseudogene segment. This CDR3 contains 15 residues. The CDR3 bases are TGTGCCAGCAGCTACCCGGGACAGCTTAATTCACCCCTCCACTTT. The encoded protein is CASSYPGQLNSPLHF.

This chain links TRBV7-3 with TRBJ2-1; D may be TRBD1 or TRBD2 (5 bases each). V lost 4 bases and J lost 8, with 15 bases in between. The CDR3 totals 14 residues. Germline CDR1 is SGHTA and CDR2 is FQGTGA. The CDR3 sequence is CASSSAGTNHEQFF. The DNA of the CDR3 is TGTGCCAGCAGCTCCGCCGGGACGAATCATGAGCAGTTCTTC.

The chain recombines TRBV9 with TRBJ1-2, with 9 nucleotides matching TRBD1. Looked up from germline, CDR1 is SGDLS and CDR2 is YYNGEE. The CDR3 sequence is 21 residues long. After removal of 0 bases from V and 7 bases from J, the junction contained 25 bases not matched to a gene. The CDR3 coding sequence is TGTGCCAGCAGCGTAGAGCAGAGTATAATCCCATTGGACAGGGGAGAGGGTGGCTACACCTTC. Its protein product is CASSVEQSIIPLDRGEGGYTF.

The chain has TRBV5-8 and TRBJ1-2; perhaps TRBD1 as D (6 bases). The germline CDR1 and CDR2 sequences are SGHTS and YDEGEE. This CDR3 has 13 amino acids. V gave up 3 bases and J gave up 4 bases, with 10 bases separating them. CDR3 sequence reads: CASSSTGRYGYTF. CDR3 DNA: TGTGCCAGCAGCTCGACAGGACGCTATGGCTACACCTTC.

The chain links TRBV29-1 to TRBJ1-1, with TRBD1 as a possible D gene (5 bases). Germline-derived CDR1 and CDR2 are SQVTM and ANQGSEA. Trimming stripped 5 bases from V and 1 base from J, with 8 bases between. This CDR3 spans 12 amino acids. CDR3 in DNA: TGCAGCGTTACCACAGGGAACACTGAAGCTTTCTTT. It specifies CSVTTGNTEAFF.

This chain connects TRBV7-9 to TRBJ1-6, with TRBD1 as a possible D gene (5 bases). Germline-derived CDR1 and CDR2 are SEHNR and FQNEAQ (reference sequence). The CDR3 consists of 15 residues. With 7 bases removed from V and 6 bases from J, the gap between germline ends came to 16 bases. The CDR3 region is CASNSLGGFNSPLHF. The CDR3 DNA sequence: TGTGCCAGCAACTCCCTTGGGGGGTTTAATTCACCCCTCCACTTT.

V gene TRBV16 combines with J gene TRBJ1-1; 12 nucleotides line up with TRBD1. The junction had 10 bases not matched to a gene; V was cut back by 4 bases and J by 4 bases. The CDR3 sequence is 17 residues long. The germline V gene has CDR1 KGHSY and CDR2 FQNENV. The CDR3 DNA reads as TGTGCCAGCAGCCTCGGGACAGGGGGCCGAGGTGCCACTGAAGCTTTCTTT. It yields the protein CASSLGTGGRGATEAFF.

The chain recombines TRBV4-2 with TRBJ1-3; tentative D call: TRBD1 (5 bases). Per germline, CDR1 LGHNA and CDR2 YNFKEQ. V was shortened by 0 bases and J by 3 bases, with 21 bases between the two germline ends. The CDR3 covers 19 residues. The CDR3 region is CASSQDRWNRSNGGNTIYF. As DNA, the CDR3 is TGTGCCAGCAGCCAAGATAGATGGAACAGGTCGAACGGTGGAAACACCATATATTTT.

The chain employs TRBV19 and TRBJ2-1; 9 nucleotides agree with TRBD2. Unmatched junction bases numbered 3, after V lost 5 bases and J lost 7 bases. This CDR3 region has 13 residues. Germline V gene data show CDR1 as LNHDA and CDR2 as SQIVND (reference sequence). DNA for the CDR3: TGTGCCAGTAGTGGCGGGGGGGCGAATGAGCAGTTCTTC. As protein: CASSGGGANEQFF.

The chain uses TRBV4-1 and TRBJ1-2; TRBD1 aligns across 9 bases. The CDR3 consists of 16 residues. With V trimmed by 5 bases and J by 0 bases, 7 bases remained unmatched. Germline V gene lookup returns CDR1 MGHRA and CDR2 YSYEKL. The CDR3 sequence is CASSTRTGEANYGYTF. The CDR3, as DNA: TGCGCCAGCAGCACCAGGACAGGGGAGGCTAACTATGGCTACACCTTC.

The rearrangement uses TRBV7-9 and TRBJ2-3; 10 nucleotides agree with TRBD2. CDR3 size: 15 residues. In germline, CDR1 is SEHNR, CDR2 FQNEAQ (reference sequence). Trimming at V came to 2 bases and at J to 2 bases, leaving 1 base not matched to a gene. The DNA of the CDR3 is TGTGCCAGCAGCTTAAGCGGGAGGGCCACAGATACGCAGTATTTT. It yields the protein CASSLSGRATDTQYF.

V is TRBV7-9 and J is TRBJ1-2, with 9 positions matching TRBD1. The junction had 7 bases not matched to a gene; V was cut back by 5 bases and J by 6 bases. Germline V gene data show CDR1 as SEHNR and CDR2 as FQNEAQ (reference sequence). The CDR3 totals 14 residues. CDR3: CASSRPGTGNGYTF. The CDR3 coding sequence is TGTGCCAGCAGCCGACCCGGGACAGGGAATGGCTACACCTTC.

The rearrangement joins TRBV27 to TRBJ2-3, with D unresolved. This CDR3 comprises 15 residues. V dropped 3 bases and J dropped 0 bases, with 10 bases sitting between them. Germline V gives CDR1 MNHEY, CDR2 SMNVEV (reference sequence). As DNA, the CDR3 is TGTGCCAGCAGTTTTGGCAGAGCTAGCACAGATACGCAGTATTTT. Translation: CASSFGRASTDTQYF.

The J gene is TRBJ2-5, the V gene TRBV3-1 (or the pseudogene TRBV3-2), with 10 bases aligning to TRBD1. CDR3 length equals 15 residues. V lost 6 bases, J lost 5 bases, and 9 bases stayed unmatched. The germline CDR1 and CDR2 sequences are LGHDT and YNNKEL (reference sequence). CDR3 DNA sequence: TGTGCCAGCAGGGACCGGGACAGGGGTTCGGAGACCCAGTACTTC. Amino acid sequence: CASRDRDRGSETQYF.

This clone has just one count. This rearrangement joins TRBV13 to TRBJ2-7; the D gene could be TRBD1 or TRBD2 (6 bases each). Germline values: CDR1 PRHDT, CDR2 FYEKMQ (reference sequence). Trimming cost V 5 bases and J 3 bases, with 29 bases left between them. This CDR3 has 19 amino acids. The CDR3 spells CASSPRQPGGHPKFYEQYF. The CDR3 coding sequence is TGTGCCAGCAGCCCCCGTCAACCCGGGGGCCACCCCAAATTCTACGAGCAGTACTTC. Looking up the rest from reference TRBV13 and TRBJ2-7 gives the full variable domain: AAGVIQSPRHLIKEKRETATLKCYPIPRHDTVYWYQQGPGQDPQFLISFYEKMQSDKGSIPDRFSAQQFSDYHSELNMSSLELGDSALYFCASSPRQPGGHPKFYEQYFGPGTRLTVT.